This T cell receptor beta chain was recovered during a study of blood T cell repertoires in COVID-19. Study in general: The study drew acute and convalescent COVID-19 samples from the United States, Italy and Spain.

Trimming stripped 3 bases from V and 0 bases from J, with 12 bases between. CDR3 length: 16 amino acids. Germline-derived CDR1 and CDR2 are MNHEY and SVGAGI. Measured with immunoSEQ multiplex PCR; TCRdb has only the in-frame clones, and not every one. The data hold 200,000 to 300,000 clones, with 75% to 85% observed a single time. V gene TRBV6-5 combines with J gene TRBJ2-1; D gene unclear. Sequenced material: peripheral blood. This TCR derives from a human donor in a cohort sampled during active COVID-19. The CDR3 is CASSYMATTSYNEQFF. Here the CDR3 DNA reads TGTGCCAGCAGTTATATGGCCACAACCTCCTACAATGAGCAGTTCTTC.